The clone carrying this TCR beta chain was recorded a few times. Additional DNA sequences in this sample encode the identical CDR3. These data belong to a study of blood T cell repertoires in COVID-19. In the authors' methods: Counts of nucleated cells, estimated from reference gene primer amplification, were obtained. The table came from immunoSEQ multiplex PCR; TCRdb's copy has only in-frame clones and leaves some out. V, J and clone size are those of that table, while D and trimming were read from the DNA. The data show 200,000 to 250,000 clones, with 82% seen just once and around 3.5% held by the top ten. Material for sequencing was peripheral blood. This TCR was recovered from a woman aged 80 or over with acute or convalescent COVID-19.

The CDR3 spells CASSSPGDQPQHF. CDR3 nucleotide sequence: TGTGCCAGCAGTTCCCCAGGCGATCAGCCCCAGCATTTT. J is TRBJ1-5 and V is TRBV28, with D unresolved. Germline CDR1 reads MDHEN; CDR2 reads SYDVKM. The CDR3 sequence is 13 residues long. Trimming removed 4 bases at V and 5 bases at J, with 9 bases between.